A selection of T cell receptor beta chains follows, all from one sample in a study of response to subunit inactivated influenza vaccine. TCRdb analysed the RT-PCR reads with MiXCR anew, one entry per CDR3 protein. The repertoire consists of a few hundred thousand distinct CDR3 sequences, with roughly a fifth occurring once and the leading ten covering 10%. Sequencing was performed on PBMCs from blood, taken less than 22 months after vaccination. Source of these receptors: a man aged 45-69 years who received an inactivated influenza vaccine. The CDR3 runs from the conserved cysteine through the conserved F or W. The D gene is left open where the match is weak. A row's size may be missing; if present it is once, few, many or a size class.

CASNTRGSTTGELFF | few | NA | TRBV12-3/TRBV12-4
CASSYGGAGSSYNEQFF | NA | NA | TRBV6-5
CSAVRGQNNSPLHF | NA | NA | TRBV20-1
CATSDRQGSNQPQHF | NA | TRBD1 | TRBV24-1
CASSKRQGAKEKLFF | many | TRBD1 | TRBV7-2
CASSFGTMGTDTQYF | few | TRBD2 | TRBV28
CAISREPNTEAFF | few | NA | TRBV10-3
CASSFKGFDGYTF | NA | NA | TRBV28
CASSSIAVGGNIQYF | few | NA | TRBV7-2
CSARDAIRSPYEQYF | NA | NA | TRBV20-1
CSSLQGAEAFF | NA | TRBD1 | TRBV29-1
CAISKGQENTGELFF | NA | NA | TRBV10-3
CASSVQDPSYEQYF | NA | NA | TRBV2
CASSPQPGTGFYEQYF | NA | TRBD1 | TRBV9
CASRLPGGGSTDTRYF | NA | NA | TRBV28
CASSLDEGEAFF | few | NA | TRBV7-2
CSVAPGQRSYEQYF | NA | TRBD1 | TRBV29-1
CSVVDRVGQPQHF | few | TRBD1 | TRBV29-1
CATSSGQGNTEAFF | NA | TRBD1 | TRBV15
CAWSVGDFGTYGYTF | few | NA | TRBV30
CASSHLGTGVEAFF | few | TRBD1 | TRBV4-1
CASSLVWAGSTEAFF | NA | NA | TRBV7-2
CASKVNILFEAFF | NA | NA | TRBV6-1
CSGVTSARETQYF | NA | NA | TRBV29-1
CASSLEGGEKLFF | many | NA | TRBV4-3
CASSQRTDSGGNTIYF | few | NA | TRBV7-9
CASSYSDSFNEQFF | few | NA | TRBV6-5
CSAPAIGTDTQYF | NA | NA | TRBV20-1
CSASIGEGRRGYTF | NA | NA | TRBV20-1
CASSSQARGYTF | few | NA | TRBV6-5
CASSKNPGGTDTQYF | few | NA | TRBV21-1
CASSLRDGNYGYTF | many | NA | TRBV5-5
CASSERTTYEQYF | NA | NA | TRBV7-6
CSASPGHQANTEAFF | few | NA | TRBV20-1
CASSSQPQVPEQFF | few | NA | TRBV27
CASSRSDGYGYTF | few | NA | TRBV4-1
CASSSRSGHQNTGELFF | NA | NA | TRBV18
CAISDRGREQYF | NA | NA | TRBV10-3
CATKGGSTDTQYF | NA | NA | TRBV6-1
CASGLAGVGTDTQYF | few | TRBD2 | TRBV6-1
CASRPDMVSYEQYF | few | NA | TRBV12-3/TRBV12-4
CASSRNREDTQYF | few | NA | TRBV12-3/TRBV12-4
CASSLEARTTNSPLHF | few | NA | TRBV7-2
CASSKGQIYNSPLHF | many | TRBD1 | TRBV5-1
CASSLRASGALQIYNEQFF | many | TRBD2 | TRBV5-1
CASSQPNRGRGEKLFF | few | TRBD1 | TRBV4-1
CASSSFHNEQFF | NA | NA | TRBV7-9
CASSSTPDRAVGEQYF | NA | TRBD1 | TRBV7-9
CASSLGVGSMNTEAFF | NA | NA | TRBV5-1
CASSPQTGDHETQYF | few | TRBD1 | TRBV11-2
CASSRPGQGAQTEAFF | NA | TRBD1 | TRBV28
CASRDGLQPYNEQFF | NA | NA | TRBV27
CASSQAPYGTVNTEAFF | many | TRBD1 | TRBV4-3
CASSVNQAGTSTDTQYF | NA | NA | TRBV6-1